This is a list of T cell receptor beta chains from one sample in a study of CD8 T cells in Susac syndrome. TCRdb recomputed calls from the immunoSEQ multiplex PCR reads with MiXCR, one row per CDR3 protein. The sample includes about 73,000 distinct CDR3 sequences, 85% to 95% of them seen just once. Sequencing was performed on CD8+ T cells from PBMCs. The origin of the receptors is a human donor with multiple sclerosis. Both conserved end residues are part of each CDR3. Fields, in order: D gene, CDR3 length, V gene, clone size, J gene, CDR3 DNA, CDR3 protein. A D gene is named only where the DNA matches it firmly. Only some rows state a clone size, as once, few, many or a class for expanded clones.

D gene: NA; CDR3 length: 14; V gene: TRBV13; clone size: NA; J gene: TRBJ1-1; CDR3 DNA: TGTGCCAGCAGCCAGAGGGGGATGAACACTGAAGCTTTCTTT; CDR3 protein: CASSQRGMNTEAFF
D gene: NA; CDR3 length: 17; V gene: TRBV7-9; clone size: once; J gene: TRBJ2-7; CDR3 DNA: TGTGCCAGCAGCTTACTACAAGAGCGCCCTCAAAGGTACGAGCAGTACTTC; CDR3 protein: CASSLLQERPQRYEQYF
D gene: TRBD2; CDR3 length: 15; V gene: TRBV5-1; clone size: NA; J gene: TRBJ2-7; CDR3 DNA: TGCGCCAGCAGCTGGACTAGCGGATACTCCTACGAGCAGTACTTC; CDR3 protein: CASSWTSGYSYEQYF
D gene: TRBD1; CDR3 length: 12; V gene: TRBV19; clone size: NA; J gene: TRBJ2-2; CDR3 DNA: TGTGCCAGTAAAGGGACAGACGGGGAGCTGTTTTTT; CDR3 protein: CASKGTDGELFF
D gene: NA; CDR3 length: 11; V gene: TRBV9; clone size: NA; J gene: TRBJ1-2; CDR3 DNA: TGTGCCAGCAGCGGGAATCATGGCTACACCTTC; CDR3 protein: CASSGNHGYTF
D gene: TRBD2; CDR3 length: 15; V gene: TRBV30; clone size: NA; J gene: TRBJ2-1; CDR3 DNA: TGTGCCTGGAGTGTACTAGCGGGGGGGCCCAATGAGCAGTTCTTC; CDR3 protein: CAWSVLAGGPNEQFF
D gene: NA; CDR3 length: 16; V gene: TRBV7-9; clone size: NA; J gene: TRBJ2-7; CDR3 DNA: TGTGCCACCCATCCCCCGGGACCCGACGTGATCAACGAGCAGTACTTC; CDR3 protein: CATHPPGPDVINEQYF
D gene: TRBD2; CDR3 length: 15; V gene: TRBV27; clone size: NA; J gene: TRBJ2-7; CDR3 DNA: TGTGCCAGCAGTCACCTAGCGGGAGGATCCTACGAGCAGTACTTC; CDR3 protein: CASSHLAGGSYEQYF
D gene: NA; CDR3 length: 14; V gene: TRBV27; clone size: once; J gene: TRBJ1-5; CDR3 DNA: TGTGCCAGCAGTCTCCTCCGGGGGAATCAGCCCCAGCATTTT; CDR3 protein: CASSLLRGNQPQHF
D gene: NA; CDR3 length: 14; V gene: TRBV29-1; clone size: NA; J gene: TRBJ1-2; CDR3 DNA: TGCAGCGTTGAAGTAGGGCTGGGGTTCTATGGCTACACCTTC; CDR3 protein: CSVEVGLGFYGYTF
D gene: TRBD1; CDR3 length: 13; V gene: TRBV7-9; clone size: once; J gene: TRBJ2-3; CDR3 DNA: TGTGCCAGCAGCCTGGGACAGGGTGATACGCAGTATTTT; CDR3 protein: CASSLGQGDTQYF
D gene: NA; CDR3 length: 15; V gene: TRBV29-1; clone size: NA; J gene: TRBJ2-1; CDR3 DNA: TGCAGCGTTGGTTCCTCCCACTGGCGGGAATATGAGCAGTTCTTC; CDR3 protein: CSVGSSHWREYEQFF
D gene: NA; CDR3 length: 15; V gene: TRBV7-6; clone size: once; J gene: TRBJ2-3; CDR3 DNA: TGTGCCAGCAGCTTAGCGCAACGGGGCACAGATACGCAGTATTTT; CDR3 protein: CASSLAQRGTDTQYF
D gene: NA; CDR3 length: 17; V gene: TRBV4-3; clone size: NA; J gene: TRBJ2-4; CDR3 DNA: TGCGCCAGCAGCCAAGATGGATCGGGAACTGGCAGAAACATTCAGTACTTC; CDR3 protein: CASSQDGSGTGRNIQYF
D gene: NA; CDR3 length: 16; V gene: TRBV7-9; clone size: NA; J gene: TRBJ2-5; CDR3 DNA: TGTGCCAGCAGCTTGGGGGTAGGGGGACCGCAAGAGACCCAGTACTTC; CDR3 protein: CASSLGVGGPQETQYF
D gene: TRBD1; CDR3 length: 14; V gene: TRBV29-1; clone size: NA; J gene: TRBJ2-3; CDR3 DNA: TGCAGCGTTGTCCAGGGGGCGCTCACAGATACGCAGTATTTT; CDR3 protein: CSVVQGALTDTQYF
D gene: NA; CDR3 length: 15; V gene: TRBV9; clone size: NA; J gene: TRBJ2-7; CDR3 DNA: TGTGCCAGCAGCCTAGGGGACGCAGGGTCCTACGAGCAGTACTTC; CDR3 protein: CASSLGDAGSYEQYF